Listed below are T cell receptor beta chains from one sample, sequenced in a study of blood T cells in healthy people across ages. TCRdb re-derived calls from the 5' RACE reads in MiXCR, one entry per CDR3 protein. The repertoire holds some 700,000 distinct CDR3 sequences, with about 24% as singletons. Sequencing used blood. The origin of the receptors is a man between 65 and 79 years old in good health. The CDR3 runs from the conserved cysteine through the conserved F or W. Clone size appears in some rows only: once, few, many, or a class for an expanded clone.

V: TRBV20-1
size: many
J: TRBJ2-1
CDR3: CSARDGGLAGGDEQFF

V: TRBV6-6
size: .
J: TRBJ2-6
CDR3: CASSSHTSPTGANVLTF

V: TRBV27
size: .
J: TRBJ1-5
CDR3: CASSLFSTNQPQHF

V: TRBV7-2
size: .
J: TRBJ1-1
CDR3: CASSLPQGGAEAFF

V: TRBV29-1
size: .
J: TRBJ2-5
CDR3: CSVAPRTGQETQYF

V: TRBV7-2
size: .
J: TRBJ2-4
CDR3: CASSLHRQGQSIQYF

V: TRBV2
size: .
J: TRBJ1-2
CDR3: CASSVEAELNGYTF

V: TRBV12-3/TRBV12-4
size: .
J: TRBJ2-5
CDR3: CASSLLQLQETQYF

V: TRBV15
size: few
J: TRBJ1-4
CDR3: CATSAPGVEKLFF

V: TRBV18
size: few
J: TRBJ2-1
CDR3: CASSPRQGEYNEQFF

V: TRBV28
size: many
J: TRBJ2-7
CDR3: CASSPRDRRYEQYF

V: TRBV10-3
size: few
J: TRBJ1-5
CDR3: CAIRGAVQDQPQHF

V: TRBV4-2
size: few
J: TRBJ2-2
CDR3: CASSHPLTSGYGELFF

V: TRBV20-1
size: few
J: TRBJ2-1
CDR3: CSARPVPSYNEQFF

V: TRBV29-1
size: once
J: TRBJ1-2
CDR3: CSVVEAYAYTF

V: TRBV24-1
size: few
J: TRBJ1-4
CDR3: CATSDAQGLSEKLFF

V: TRBV12-5
size: .
J: TRBJ2-2
CDR3: CASGLRDGTGELFF

V: TRBV20-1
size: few
J: TRBJ2-3
CDR3: CSASRDGRTQYF

V: TRBV6-2/TRBV6-3
size: .
J: TRBJ2-6
CDR3: CASIRVPSSGANVLTF

V: TRBV5-1
size: .
J: TRBJ2-7
CDR3: CASTSTGGIYEQYF

V: TRBV12-3/TRBV12-4
size: few
J: TRBJ1-2
CDR3: CASRGYGYTF

V: TRBV6-5
size: few
J: TRBJ1-4
CDR3: CASGGGEEKLFF

V: TRBV12-3/TRBV12-4
size: few
J: TRBJ2-7
CDR3: CASKGPLYEQYF

V: TRBV7-9
size: .
J: TRBJ2-5
CDR3: CASSSVVDSRWETQYF

V: TRBV6-6
size: .
J: TRBJ2-7
CDR3: CASRDGTGGYEQYF

V: TRBV7-2
size: .
J: TRBJ1-6
CDR3: CASSSQGINSPLHF

V: TRBV20-1
size: .
J: TRBJ1-2
CDR3: CSASGQELRVMDGYTF

V: TRBV28
size: .
J: TRBJ2-3
CDR3: CASSFPPGTITDTQYF

V: TRBV11-2
size: few
J: TRBJ1-2
CDR3: CASSLAADYGYTF

V: TRBV10-3
size: few
J: TRBJ1-6
CDR3: CAISRQDNSPLHF

V: TRBV4-3
size: few
J: TRBJ2-4
CDR3: CASSQDRGFRDIQYF

V: TRBV19
size: few
J: TRBJ2-7
CDR3: CASSTSGLCEQYF

V: TRBV4-3
size: .
J: TRBJ2-1
CDR3: CASSQEPSGIVMYNEQFF

V: TRBV29-1
size: few
J: TRBJ2-7
CDR3: CSVSEGPYEQYF

V: TRBV30
size: few
J: TRBJ2-3
CDR3: CAGTTGIASTDTQYF

V: TRBV18
size: many
J: TRBJ1-4
CDR3: CASSNDPQGEKLFF

V: TRBV13
size: few
J: TRBJ2-3
CDR3: CASSPHWTSGETDTQYF

V: TRBV5-5
size: few
J: TRBJ2-3
CDR3: CASSYTGTPTDTQYF

V: TRBV15
size: few
J: TRBJ1-5
CDR3: CATSRVPGAGDFYSNQPQHF

V: TRBV5-1
size: .
J: TRBJ2-3
CDR3: CASNPADLTTQYF